This TCR beta chain was obtained from a study of T cells after yellow fever vaccination. Study-level findings and limits: A large majority of primary-vaccination clones showed up again after the booster (around 96% CD4, about 87% CD8). Among all clonotypes, a small share was observed in both CD4 and CD8 compartments. Researchers report a weaker secondary response that nonetheless peaked faster, day 5 versus 15.

CDR1 is MNHEY, CDR2 SVGEGT, per germline. There are 14 residues in the CDR3. V lost 5 bases and J lost 0, with 10 bases in between. TCRdb independently ran MiXCR on the 5' RACE reads; one entry per CDR3 protein. Of more than 300,000 distinct CDR3 sequences listed, roughly 10% were seen once; the top ten hold approximately 3%. A few counts support this clonotype. Its specificity is not known. This clonotype was obtained from a man between 18 and 35 years old who received the YFV17D yellow fever vaccine. V and J are TRBV6-2 or TRBV6-3 and TRBJ2-5; D tentatively reads TRBD1 or TRBD2 (6 bases each). This material consisted of CD4+ T cells sorted from PBMCs, taken 45 days after the yellow fever booster vaccination. CDR3 sequence (DNA): TGTGCCAGCAGTCGGGGGCCGAACCAAGAGACCCAGTACTTC. Its translation is CASSRGPNQETQYF.